This entry lists 2 T cell receptor beta chains sequenced from one sample in a study of regulatory T cells in long-lasting Graves disease. CDR3 regions were amplified by Arm-PCR using iRepertoire HTBI primers to build TCR beta libraries. From the multiplex PCR reads, TCRdb called clonotypes with MiXCR, one entry per CDR3 protein. The sample includes 550,000 to 700,000 distinct CDR3 sequences, roughly 16% seen only once; the top ten take more than 10%. The time point was: newly diagnosed GD, antithyroid drugs for less than 3 months. Generation of the TCR library employed RNA extracted from PBMCs. The same data also went into a second study, on T cells in Graves' hyperthyroidism and ophthalmopathy.

This specimen consisted of peripheral blood mononuclear cells (PBMCs), obtained at new diagnosis, from a patient treated with antithyroid drugs. The receptors derive from a man aged 18 to 30 with Graves disease.

This clonotype has a count of ten or more. CDR3 residues: CSARPAGLTYEQYF. The CDR3 DNA follows: TGCAGTGCTCGACCGGCCGGGCTCACCTACGAGCAGTACTTC. V is TRBV20-1 and J is TRBJ2-7; D ambiguous. Germline CDR1 is DFQATT and CDR2 is SNEGSKA (reference sequence). The CDR3 has 14 residues. V lost 5 bases and J lost 2, with 16 bases in between.

This chain uses TRBV20-1 with TRBJ1-1; TRBD1 matches at 10 bases. CDR3 size: 14 residues. Germline CDR1 reads DFQATT; CDR2 reads SNEGSKA (reference sequence). The trim removed 3 bases at V and 5 bases at J, leaving 6 bases unmatched. CDR3 sequence reads: CSASRTGGSTEAFF. The CDR3 DNA reads as TGCAGTGCTAGCCGGACAGGGGGATCGACTGAAGCTTTCTTT.